The rows below give T cell receptor beta chains drawn from one sample of a study of OX40 agonist ivuxolimab in advanced cancers. The protocol was immunoSEQ multiplex PCR, while the TCRdb copy is restricted to in-frame clones and leaves out a portion. Of tens of thousands of clones listed, roughly 87% are singletons. This sample comprised CD4+ or CD8+ T cells sorted from blood, obtained in a trial of the OX40 agonist ivuxolimab. These receptor sequences come from an adult with an advanced solid tumor such as melanoma, head and neck, liver or kidney cancer. Each CDR3 is given with its conserved first and last residue. The D gene is left open where the match is weak. Size tells how often a clone was seen (once, few, many) or the class of an expanded clone, and some rows leave it out.

v_call,j_call,d_call,clone_size,cdr3_nt,cdr3_aa
TRBV6-6,TRBJ2-7,.,.,TGTGCCAGCAGTTACGGGCAGGGGCCCTACGAGCAGTACTTC,CASSYGQGPYEQYF
TRBV6-6,TRBJ2-5,.,.,TGTGCCAGCACCAATCGGGGGGCCCCGTACCAAGAGACCCAGTACTTC,CASTNRGAPYQETQYF
TRBV11-2,TRBJ2-3,.,.,TGTGCCAGCAGCTTAGCTACCTCCCAGGGGTCGCAGTATTTT,CASSLATSQGSQYF
TRBV7-9,TRBJ1-1,.,.,TGTGCCAGCAGCTCAACGGGGAAAGCTTTCTTT,CASSSTGKAFF
TRBV5-1,TRBJ2-1,.,once,TGCGCCAGCAGCTTGGCCGACTGGGGGGCCATCTTGTACAATGAGCAGTTCTTC,CASSLADWGAILYNEQFF
TRBV5-1,TRBJ2-4,TRBD1,.,TGCGCCAGAGTTTTGTCGGGACAGGGGAAAAACATTCAGTACTTC,CARVLSGQGKNIQYF
TRBV7-9,TRBJ2-7,.,.,TGTGCCAGCAGCCCCTTCTCCTACGAGCAGTACTTC,CASSPFSYEQYF
TRBV19,TRBJ2-7,TRBD1,few,TGTGCCAGTAGCTATCTTGCGGGACAGGGATACTACGAGCAGTACTTC,CASSYLAGQGYYEQYF
TRBV28,TRBJ2-7,.,.,TGTGCCACCCACTGGGGGGAGTTTTCCTACGAGCAGTACTTC,CATHWGEFSYEQYF
TRBV5-1,TRBJ1-2,.,.,TGCGCCAGCAGCTTGGAAGGACACGAAGGCTATGGCTACACCTTC,CASSLEGHEGYGYTF
TRBV7-6,TRBJ2-3,.,.,TGTGCCAGCAGCTTCCAGTCTGGGTTGGCAGATACGCAGTATTTT,CASSFQSGLADTQYF
TRBV7-9,TRBJ2-3,.,.,TGTGCCAGCAGACTGTGGGATTATACGCAGTATTTT,CASRLWDYTQYF
TRBV14,TRBJ1-2,.,.,TGTGCCAGCAGCCGCACACGAACCCCCGCGGCCTATGGCTACACCTTC,CASSRTRTPAAYGYTF
TRBV19,TRBJ1-5,.,.,TGTGCCAGTAGTACTCTAGAACAAAGGGGGACGAGACAGCCCCAGCATTTT,CASSTLEQRGTRQPQHF
TRBV2,TRBJ2-7,.,.,TGTGCCAGCAGTGACGGGACCAATGGAGAGGACGAGCAGTACTTC,CASSDGTNGEDEQYF
TRBV9,TRBJ2-6,TRBD1,.,TGTGCCAGCAGCACAGACAGGGCTGGGGCCAACGTCCTGACTTTC,CASSTDRAGANVLTF
TRBV27,TRBJ2-3,.,.,TGTGCCAGCAGTTTTACCAGCGCTGTTAGCACAGATACGCAGTATTTT,CASSFTSAVSTDTQYF
TRBV5-8,TRBJ1-5,.,.,TGTGCCAGCAGCGCGGGCCCATATCAGCCCCAGCATTTT,CASSAGPYQPQHF
TRBV10-3,TRBJ1-4,.,.,TGTGCCATCAGTGAGACGGCCACGGCGGCTAATGAAAAACTGTTTTTT,CAISETATAANEKLFF
TRBV28,TRBJ2-2,TRBD1,.,TGTGCCAGCAGGACACAGGGGGGATGGCCTACCGGGGAGCTGTTTTTT,CASRTQGGWPTGELFF
TRBV28,TRBJ1-1,.,once,TGTGCCAGCAGTTTGAGGGTAACTGAAGCTTTCTTT,CASSLRVTEAFF
TRBV19,TRBJ1-1,.,.,TGTGCCAGTACGGGGGGGCCCGTAGGGGCTTTCTTT,CASTGGPVGAFF
TRBV19,TRBJ2-5,.,.,TGTGCCAGTAGTATAGGCCCCCAAGAGACCCAGTACTTC,CASSIGPQETQYF
TRBV13,TRBJ2-3,TRBD2,.,TGTGCCAGCAGCACTCGACTAGCGGGCGTCACAGATACGCAGTATTTT,CASSTRLAGVTDTQYF
TRBV2,TRBJ2-1,TRBD2,.,TGTGCCAGCACCATTAGCCCCGGGACTAGCCAAAATGAGCAGTTCTTC,CASTISPGTSQNEQFF
TRBV4-1,TRBJ1-2,.,once,TGCGCCAGCAGCCTCCCAGGGCTGGGTGGTGGCTACACCTTC,CASSLPGLGGGYTF
TRBV4-3,TRBJ2-1,.,.,TGCGCCAGCAGCCAAGATATTGGACGTTACAATGAGCAGTTCTTC,CASSQDIGRYNEQFF
TRBV4-1,TRBJ1-2,TRBD1,.,TGCGCCAGCAGCCCGGACAGGGGAACCTATGGCTACACCTTC,CASSPDRGTYGYTF
TRBV2,TRBJ1-2,.,.,TGTGCCAGCAGTCCTCCGGGACAAGGATTAATCTATGGCTACACCTTC,CASSPPGQGLIYGYTF
TRBV25-1,TRBJ2-7,TRBD2,medium-sized,TGTGCCAGCAGGGGGACTAGCGCCTACGAGCAGTACTTC,CASRGTSAYEQYF
TRBV7-8,TRBJ2-7,.,.,TGTGCCAGCAGCTTAGTTACGGAGAACGAGCAGTACTTC,CASSLVTENEQYF
TRBV6-1,TRBJ1-2,.,.,TGTGCCAGCAGTGAATACGGGGTGGGGGCCTATGGCTACACCTTC,CASSEYGVGAYGYTF
TRBV14,TRBJ1-2,TRBD1,.,TGTGCCAGCAGCCAAGAATTTACAGGGGGGAACTATGGCTACACCTTC,CASSQEFTGGNYGYTF
TRBV5-4,TRBJ2-5,TRBD2,.,TGTGCCAGCAGCCTGCTACCGGGACTAGCGGCTTTAGGGGTGGAAGAGACCCAGTACTTC,CASSLLPGLAALGVEETQYF
TRBV2,TRBJ1-5,TRBD1,once,TGTGCCAGCAGCCGACAGGGGGCAAGTCAGCCCCAGCATTTT,CASSRQGASQPQHF
TRBV9,TRBJ2-1,TRBD1,.,TGTGCCAGCAGCCCCCCGACAGGGGGCCACAATGAGCAGTTCTTC,CASSPPTGGHNEQFF
TRBV2,TRBJ1-1,.,.,TGTGCCAGCAGTGGGGGTATCGTCGCTGAAGCTTTCTTT,CASSGGIVAEAFF
TRBV11-1,TRBJ2-7,.,.,TGTGCCAGCAGCTTAGGGGAATCTCTGTACTTC,CASSLGESLYF
TRBV2,TRBJ2-6,.,.,TGTGCCAGCATTGTTAACGGAATCTCTGGGGCCAACGTCCTGACTTTC,CASIVNGISGANVLTF
TRBV7-8,TRBJ2-3,TRBD2,.,TGTGCCAGCAGCTTTGGACTAGCGGGGGGGCCTAGCACAGATACGCAGTATTTT,CASSFGLAGGPSTDTQYF
TRBV5-4,TRBJ1-1,.,.,TGTGCCAGCAGCCCTGGTGGGGGGAGCACTGAAGCTTTCTTT,CASSPGGGSTEAFF
TRBV19,TRBJ1-2,.,.,TGTGCCAGTAGTATAGAAGTTGGGACATACTATGGCTACACCTTC,CASSIEVGTYYGYTF
TRBV14,TRBJ2-3,.,.,TGTGCCAGCAGCCAAGGAAATAGACTCCAGGGCACGCAGTATTTT,CASSQGNRLQGTQYF